The entry below describes one TCR beta chain. The antigen is unknown. This sample is part of a study of early T cells in non-severe SARS-CoV-2 infection. At the level of the study: The input, bulk RNA from unsorted whole blood, was sequenced, and chains were unpaired. Findings of the study overall: Comparison of clonotypes with VDJdb favored anti-spike CD8 responses while missing private and CD4 specificities.

This CDR3 has 14 amino acids. CDR1 and CDR2 (germline): SGHDN, FVKESK. V dropped 0 bases and J dropped 6 bases, with 11 bases sitting between them. Individual cDNA molecules carried attached unique molecular identifiers. TCRdb ran MiXCR on the 5' RACE reads and lists one entry per CDR3 protein. Counted here are tens of thousands of distinct CDR3 sequences, around 15% occurring once; the ten biggest clones make up under 8%. Sequencing was carried out using whole blood. The genes are TRBV14 and TRBJ1-1, with D unresolved. This TCR was sampled from an adult who was a healthcare worker with PCR-confirmed SARS-CoV-2 infection or an uninfected control (not recorded which). The CDR3 is CASSQDPQVAEAFF. Here the CDR3 DNA reads TGTGCCAGCAGCCAAGATCCCCAGGTCGCTGAAGCTTTCTTT.